These 18 T cell receptor beta chains were all obtained from the same sample, sequenced in a study of cytomegalovirus exposure and HLA in healthy donors. PCR employed 60 Vbeta and 13 Jbeta primers. Assay: immunoSEQ multiplex PCR; the TCRdb copy retains only in-frame clones and omits some. The profile shows 120,000 to 150,000 clones, 60% to 80% of them singletons. Material for sequencing was PBMCs. The receptors were sampled from a woman younger than 45 in good health and CMV-seronegative.

This clone was observed a handful of times. Written as DNA, the CDR3 is TGTGCCAGTAGTAATGCGGGAGTTCCCTACGAGCAGTACTTC. It encodes CASSNAGVPYEQYF. The V and J genes are TRBV19 and TRBJ2-7; TRBD2 matches at 7 bases. Trimming took 4 bases from V and 2 from J; bases not matched to a gene: 5. In germline, CDR1 is LNHDA, CDR2 SQIVND (reference sequence). This CDR3 is built from 14 residues.

This clone came up a few times. The chain recombines TRBV11-2 with TRBJ2-1, with D possibly being TRBD1 (6 bases). Deletions cut 1 base from V and 7 bases from J, with 8 bases between. The CDR3 runs 13 residues. The V gene's germline CDR1 is SGHAT and CDR2 FQNNGV. The DNA of the CDR3 is TGTGCCAGCAGCTTAGCACAGGGTAATGAGCAGTTCTTC. The encoded protein is CASSLAQGNEQFF.

The chain carries TRBV6-1 and TRBJ2-1; TRBD2 agrees at 13 bases. The CDR3 has 15 residues. Germline assignment: CDR1 MNHNS and CDR2 SASEGT. Trimming cost V 6 bases and J 7 bases; bases outside gene matches: 6. The DNA for the CDR3 is TGTGCCAGCAGGACTCCGGGACTAGCGGGGAATGAGCAGTTCTTC. Its protein product is CASRTPGLAGNEQFF.

This clone was counted a few times. The chain combines TRBV19 with TRBJ1-6; D possibly corresponds to TRBD1 (6 bases). CDR3 length: 16 amino acids. V was cut by 7 bases and J by 4 bases, with 17 bases left in between. CDR1 is LNHDA, CDR2 SQIVND, per germline (reference sequence). The CDR3 region is CASTWGHEEYNSPLHF. The CDR3 DNA is TGTGCCAGTACTTGGGGACATGAAGAATATAATTCACCCCTCCACTTT.

The table lists this clone with a count of one. The chain has TRBV29-1 and TRBJ2-2; 9 positions match TRBD1. The junction had 6 bases not matched to a gene; V was cut back by 3 bases and J by 7 bases. Germline V gives CDR1 SQVTM, CDR2 ANQGSEA. This CDR3 has 14 residues. The CDR3 region is CSVDRGQGDGELFF. The CDR3 bases are TGCAGCGTTGATCGGGGACAGGGCGACGGGGAGCTGTTTTTT.

The chain employs TRBV7-3 and TRBJ2-3, with 8 bases lining up with TRBD2. This CDR3 spans 18 amino acids. V shed 6 bases, J shed 1 base, and the junction held 15 bases outside the gene matches. The V gene's germline CDR1 is SGHTA and CDR2 FQGTGA. DNA for the CDR3: TGTGCCAGCAGTCAACACCGTTCGGCGGGGGGTCGCACAGATACGCAGTATTTT. Translation gives CASSQHRSAGGRTDTQYF.

V gene TRBV28 combines with J gene TRBJ1-3; 7 nucleotides match TRBD1. CDR3 size: 15 residues. V lost 6 bases to trimming and J lost 7 bases; unmatched junction nucleotides: 12. The germline V gene encodes CDR1 MDHEN and CDR2 SYDVKM. The CDR3 DNA is TGTGCCAGCAGAACGGGGACAGATGGAGGCAACACCATATATTTT. Its protein product is CASRTGTDGGNTIYF. Together with reference TRBV28 and TRBJ1-3, the CDR3 gives the full variable domain: DVKVTQSSRYLVKRTGEKVFLECVQDMDHENMFWYRQDPGLGLRLIYFSYDVKMKEKGDIPEGYSVSREKKERFSLILESASTNQTSMYLCASRTGTDGGNTIYFGEGSWLTVV.

The chain uses TRBV7-3 and TRBJ2-3; D might be TRBD1 (6 bases). Per the germline V gene, CDR1 is SGHTA and CDR2 is FQGTGA. The CDR3 contains 16 residues. Trimming stripped 0 bases from V and 1 base from J, with 11 bases between. The CDR3 here is CASSLTSTGGTDTQYF. The CDR3 coding sequence is TGTGCCAGCAGCTTAACGTCGACAGGAGGCACAGATACGCAGTATTTT.

The V and J genes are TRBV19 and TRBJ1-5; no reliable D call. V dropped 3 bases and J dropped 4 bases, with 7 bases sitting between them. The V gene's germline CDR1 is LNHDA and CDR2 SQIVND (reference sequence). This CDR3 is 13 amino acids long. CDR3 in amino acids: CASSMEENQPQHF. The CDR3 DNA reads as TGTGCCAGTAGTATGGAGGAAAATCAGCCCCAGCATTTT.

The rearrangement links TRBV6-1 to TRBJ1-1; D uncertain. The CDR3 extends over 14 amino acids. Trimming pared 5 bases from V and 1 base from J, leaving 11 bases between. Germline values: CDR1 MNHNS, CDR2 SASEGT. The CDR3 bases are TGTGCCAGCAGTCGGCCGCAGGCGAACACTGAAGCTTTCTTT. Protein sequence: CASSRPQANTEAFF.

V usage is TRBV10-3 and J usage is TRBJ1-5, with a possible D match to TRBD1 (6 bases). Looked up from germline, CDR1 is ENHRY and CDR2 is SYGVKD. This CDR3 has 16 residues. Trimming shortened V by 2 bases and J by 0 bases, and 11 bases separated the two germline ends. CDR3 loop: CAISERAGDSNQPQHF. CDR3 DNA sequence: TGTGCCATCAGTGAGAGGGCAGGGGATAGCAATCAGCCCCAGCATTTT.

This clone appeared a few times. V and J are TRBV5-8 and TRBJ2-4; weak D call: TRBD2 (6 bases). This CDR3 spans 15 amino acids. V lost 7 bases and J lost 3, with 17 bases in between. Germline V CDR1 and CDR2: SGHTS, YDEGEE. CDR3 nucleotide sequence: TGTGCCAGCCCGGTGGAGGGGCCCATCAAAAACATTCAGTACTTC. Its translation: CASPVEGPIKNIQYF.

The rearrangement links TRBV10-3 to TRBJ2-7, with TRBD1 matching 11 bases. The CDR3 has 13 residues. The junction had 4 bases not matched to a gene; V was cut back by 6 bases and J by 6 bases. CDR1 is ENHRY, CDR2 SYGVKD, per germline. The CDR3 DNA follows: TGTGCCATCAGAAAAGGACAGGGGGCCGAGCAGTACGTC. It encodes CAIRKGQGAEQYV.

This clone was counted a few times. This chain connects TRBV28 to TRBJ1-2; D may be TRBD1 (6 bases). This CDR3 has 15 amino acids. V lost 4 bases and J 5 bases, leaving 17 bases between the germline ends. CDR1 MDHEN and CDR2 SYDVKM come from the germline V gene. The CDR3 DNA reads as TGTGCCAGCAGTTCGCTCTTGCGGGGGGCTTATGGCTACACCTTC. This gives the protein CASSSLLRGAYGYTF.

This sequence joins TRBV2 and TRBJ1-2; D is possibly TRBD1 (6 bases). CDR3 size: 14 residues. V was clipped by 3 bases and J by 4 bases, with 12 bases between them. From germline, CDR1 is SNHLY and CDR2 FYNNEI. The CDR3 DNA sequence: TGTGCCAGCAGTGATCTGGACAGTGGCTATGGCTACACCTTC. Amino acid sequence: CASSDLDSGYGYTF.

This clone was counted a few times. The chain combines TRBV9 with TRBJ2-7; a weak D match, TRBD1 (5 bases). Trimming removed 3 bases at V and 4 bases at J, with 17 bases between. Germline assignment: CDR1 SGDLS and CDR2 YYNGEE. The CDR3 spans 15 residues. DNA for the CDR3: TGTGCCAGCAGCGCTGCTGGGCAGGGTATATACGAGCAGTACTTC. As protein: CASSAAGQGIYEQYF.

This clone was observed a handful of times. CDR3 DNA sequence: TGCAGCGGAGACAGGGTCACTGAAGCTTTCTTT. Its protein product is CSGDRVTEAFF. The chain employs TRBV29-1 and TRBJ1-1; TRBD1 matches 7 bases. This CDR3 is 11 amino acids long. V shed 7 bases and J 4 bases; nucleotides not matched to a gene: 3. From germline, CDR1 is SQVTM and CDR2 ANQGSEA.

The V gene is TRBV6-5, the J gene TRBJ2-1, with TRBD1 matching over 7 bases. The CDR3 is made up of 15 amino acids. V shed 5 bases and J 5 bases; nucleotides not matched to a gene: 9. Germline values: CDR1 MNHEY, CDR2 SVGAGI. The CDR3 region is CASSVRDRSNNEQFF. The CDR3 DNA follows: TGTGCCAGCAGTGTCCGGGACAGATCTAACAATGAGCAGTTCTTC.